What follows is one T cell receptor beta chain and its context. Its antigen is not known. The sample belongs to a study of T cell responses to AZD1222 COVID-19 vaccine. Libraries were prepared by immunoSEQ multiplex PCR; TCRdb keeps only in-frame clonotypes and omits some of them. The sample shows about 150,000 clones, around 93% of them seen only once. Study-level findings and limits: Two doses of AZD1222 preceded a rise in Spike-specific TCR breadth and depth.

Sequences were derived from peripheral blood, sampled on day 0 of AZD1222 vaccination. This sequence was found in an adult in good health.

CDR3 DNA: TGTGCCAGCAGTCCAGGGACAGGGGTTCTGGGAAGCAATCAGCCCCAGCATTTT. This translates into CASSPGTGVLGSNQPQHF. The chain joins TRBV6-6 to TRBJ1-5; 10 bases map to TRBD1. This CDR3 is 18 amino acids long. V lost 5 bases and J lost 1; bases outside the gene matches: 11. Germline V gives CDR1 MNHNY, CDR2 SVGAGI (reference sequence).